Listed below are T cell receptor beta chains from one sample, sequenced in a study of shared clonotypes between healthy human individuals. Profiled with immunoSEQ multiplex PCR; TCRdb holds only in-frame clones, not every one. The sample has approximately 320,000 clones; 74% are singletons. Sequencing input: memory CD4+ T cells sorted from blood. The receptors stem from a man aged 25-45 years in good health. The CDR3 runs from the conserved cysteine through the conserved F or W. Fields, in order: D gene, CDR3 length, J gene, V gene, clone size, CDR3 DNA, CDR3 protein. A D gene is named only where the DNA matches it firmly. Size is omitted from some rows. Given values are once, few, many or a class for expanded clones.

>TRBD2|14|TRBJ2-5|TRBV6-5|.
TGTGCCAGCAGTTACCTAGCGGGAATGGAGACCCAGTACTTC
CASSYLAGMETQYF
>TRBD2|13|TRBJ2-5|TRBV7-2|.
TGTGCCAGCAGCGGGGAGGGCGGGGAGACCCAGTACTTC
CASSGEGGETQYF
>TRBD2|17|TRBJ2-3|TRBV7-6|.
TGTGCCAGCAGCCCCAGATTAGCGGGAGGGGTCACAGATACGCAGTATTTT
CASSPRLAGGVTDTQYF
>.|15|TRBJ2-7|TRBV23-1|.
TGCGCCAGCAGTCGGGGTGTGGGGGTCCCCTACGAGCAGTACTTC
CASSRGVGVPYEQYF
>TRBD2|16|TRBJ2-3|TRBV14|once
TGTGCCAGCAGCCAACCGGGACTAGCGGTTGGAGATACGCAGTATTTT
CASSQPGLAVGDTQYF
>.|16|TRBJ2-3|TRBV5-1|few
TGCGCCAGCAGCTTGGATCTTTGGCGGAGCACAGATACGCAGTATTTT
CASSLDLWRSTDTQYF
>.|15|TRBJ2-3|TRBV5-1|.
TGCGCCAGCAGCTGGGGTCTACCGAACACAGATACGCAGTATTTT
CASSWGLPNTDTQYF
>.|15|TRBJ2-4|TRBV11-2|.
TGTGCCAGCAGCTTAATTGCGGTTACCAAAAACATTCAGTACTTC
CASSLIAVTKNIQYF
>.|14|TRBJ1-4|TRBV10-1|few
TGCGCCAGCAGTGAGTCAGGCAATTACCCCTTTAGGGTTTTT
CASSESGNYPFRVF
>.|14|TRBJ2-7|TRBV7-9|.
TGTGCCAGCAGCCCTAACTCATTACCCTACGAGCAGTACTTC
CASSPNSLPYEQYF
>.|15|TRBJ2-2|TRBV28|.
TGTGCCAGCAGTGTAAACACGGACATCACCGGGGAGCTGTTTTTT
CASSVNTDITGELFF
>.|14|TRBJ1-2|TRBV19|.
TGTGCCACCGCCTACCTCGCGGGGACCTATGGCTACACCTTC
CATAYLAGTYGYTF
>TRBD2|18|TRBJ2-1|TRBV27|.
TGTGCCAGCAGTTTATATCGACTAGCGGGAGGATCCTACAATGAGCAGTTCTTC
CASSLYRLAGGSYNEQFF
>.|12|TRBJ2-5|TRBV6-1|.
TGTGCCAGCAGTTTCTCTAGGGACTCCCAGTACTTC
CASSFSRDSQYF
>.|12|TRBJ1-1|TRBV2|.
TGTGCCAGCAGTGAAGCGCTTCAGGATGCTTTCTTT
CASSEALQDAFF
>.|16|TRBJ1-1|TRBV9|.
TGTGCCAGCAGCGCATCCACAGGGAGACGGAACACTGAAGCTTTCTTT
CASSASTGRRNTEAFF
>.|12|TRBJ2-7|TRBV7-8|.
TGTGCCAGCAGCAGCGTGTCCTACGAGCAGTACTTC
CASSSVSYEQYF
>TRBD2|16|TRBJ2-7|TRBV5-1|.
TGCGCCAGCAGCCCCGTAAGTCCTGCGGGAGGAGGCGAGCAGTACTTC
CASSPVSPAGGGEQYF
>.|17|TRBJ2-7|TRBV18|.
TGTGCCAGCTCATTCCTTCTAGGACGAGCAGAAAACTACGAGCAGTACTTC
CASSFLLGRAENYEQYF
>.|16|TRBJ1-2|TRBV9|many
TGTGCCAGCAGCGTAGCAGCACAGGGAGGTCCGGGTGGCTACACCTTC
CASSVAAQGGPGGYTF
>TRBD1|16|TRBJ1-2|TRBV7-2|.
TGTGCCAGCAGCTTAGCTGGGACAGGGTTTGGCTATGGCTACACCTTC
CASSLAGTGFGYGYTF
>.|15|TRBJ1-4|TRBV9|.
TGTGCCAGCAGCGGAGGGTCACGGACAGATGAAAAACTGTTTTTT
CASSGGSRTDEKLFF
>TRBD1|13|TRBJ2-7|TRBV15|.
TGTGCCACCAGCGGCTCACAGGGGTACGAGCAGTACTTC
CATSGSQGYEQYF
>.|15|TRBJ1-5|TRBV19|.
TGTGCCAGTAGTGCGGTTAGGGGTAGCAATCAGCCCCAGCATTTT
CASSAVRGSNQPQHF
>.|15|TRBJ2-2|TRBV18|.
TGTGCCAGCTCACCACCGAGACCGGCGGGCCGGGAGCTGTTTTTT
CASSPPRPAGRELFF
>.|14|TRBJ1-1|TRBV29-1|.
TGCAGCGGGCGAGGGGGAAGGGTCGACACTGAAGCTTTCTTT
CSGRGGRVDTEAFF
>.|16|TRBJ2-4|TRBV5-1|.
TGCGCCAGCAGCTTGGTTGGGGGGAGGACTTCAAACATTCAGTACTTC
CASSLVGGRTSNIQYF